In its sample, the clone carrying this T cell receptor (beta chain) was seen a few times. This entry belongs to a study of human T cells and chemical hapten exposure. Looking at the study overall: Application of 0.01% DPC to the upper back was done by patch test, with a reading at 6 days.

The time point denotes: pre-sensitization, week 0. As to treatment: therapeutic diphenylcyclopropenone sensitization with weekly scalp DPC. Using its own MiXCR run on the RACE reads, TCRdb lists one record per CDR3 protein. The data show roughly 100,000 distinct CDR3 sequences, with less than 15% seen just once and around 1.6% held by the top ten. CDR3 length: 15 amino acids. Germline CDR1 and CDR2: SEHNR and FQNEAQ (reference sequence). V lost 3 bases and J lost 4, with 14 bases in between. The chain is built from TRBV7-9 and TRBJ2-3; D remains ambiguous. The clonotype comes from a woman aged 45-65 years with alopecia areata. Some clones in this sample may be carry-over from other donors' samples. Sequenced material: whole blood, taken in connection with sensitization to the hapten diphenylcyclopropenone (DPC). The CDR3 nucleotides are TGTGCCAGCAGCTTTGTCTATGGTTCGGCAGATACGCAGTATTTT. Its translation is CASSFVYGSADTQYF.